These 7 T cell receptor beta chains share one sample of origin, sequenced in a study of blood T cell repertoires in COVID-19. Only in-frame clones appear in the TCRdb table, and some are missing; sequencing was by immunoSEQ multiplex PCR. The table includes about 250,000 clones, around 88% detected once. Material for sequencing was peripheral blood. The receptors derive from an elderly man with acute or convalescent COVID-19.

The gene calls are TRBV19 and TRBJ2-7; D is unclear. V was shortened by 4 bases and J by 0 bases, with 10 bases between the two germline ends. From germline, CDR1 is LNHDA and CDR2 SQIVND (reference sequence). This CDR3 region has 14 residues. The CDR3 sequence is CASSNQRHSYEQYF. For the CDR3, the DNA is TGTGCCAGTAGTAACCAGAGACACTCCTACGAGCAGTACTTC.

CDR3 nucleotide sequence: TGTGCCAGCAGTTACTCCGGGCTAGCATCTCGCGAGCAGTACTTC. Amino acid sequence: CASSYSGLASREQYF. The gene calls are TRBV6-5 and TRBJ2-7, with D tentatively TRBD2 (5 bases). Trimming removed 0 bases at V and 6 bases at J, with 15 bases between. Germline lookup yields CDR1 MNHEY and CDR2 SVGAGI. The CDR3 contains 15 residues.

This chain connects TRBV28 to TRBJ1-2; D is perhaps TRBD1 (5 bases). This CDR3 has 13 amino acids. Per the germline V gene, CDR1 is MDHEN and CDR2 is SYDVKM. V lost 6 bases to trimming and J lost 4 bases, with 12 bases between them. The CDR3 DNA sequence: TGTGCCAGCAGCACCAGGGTGGGCTATGGCTACACCTTC. Protein product: CASSTRVGYGYTF.

V and J are TRBV7-9 and TRBJ2-2; 14 nucleotides match TRBD2. Germline V gives CDR1 SEHNR, CDR2 FQNEAQ (reference sequence). The V gene end was trimmed by 5 bases and the J gene end by 7 bases; junction bases not matched to a gene: 6. This CDR3 region has 16 residues. The CDR3 region has the DNA TGTGCCAGCAGCCTCGGGACTAGCGGGAGCCTCGGGGAGCTGTTTTTT. It encodes CASSLGTSGSLGELFF.

The rearrangement joins TRBV5-1 to TRBJ1-1; 9 nucleotides match TRBD1. Unmatched junction bases numbered 10, after V lost 1 base and J lost 9 bases. The CDR3 runs 15 residues. Per germline, CDR1 SGHRS and CDR2 YFSETQ. Here the CDR3 reads CASSLSGTGRPQAFF. CDR3 DNA sequence: TGCGCCAGCAGCTTGTCAGGGACAGGGAGGCCGCAAGCTTTCTTT.

V and J are TRBV9 and TRBJ2-5; 8 bases agree with TRBD2. This CDR3 has 17 residues. V trimming: 4 bases; J trimming: 1 base; junction bases outside the gene matches: 12. Germline V gene data show CDR1 as SGDLS and CDR2 as YYNGEE. This chain's CDR3 is CASSPPGGGGIQETQYF. DNA for the CDR3: TGTGCCAGCAGCCCACCGGGAGGCGGGGGGATCCAAGAGACCCAGTACTTC.

V usage is TRBV19 and J usage is TRBJ1-2; D is unresolved. The CDR3 runs to 13 residues. Germline V gives CDR1 LNHDA, CDR2 SQIVND (reference sequence). Trimming cost V 3 bases and J 5 bases, with 10 bases left between them. The CDR3 nucleotides are TGTGCCAGTAGTATGAAGTTACTGTATGGCTACACCTTC. Protein: CASSMKLLYGYTF.